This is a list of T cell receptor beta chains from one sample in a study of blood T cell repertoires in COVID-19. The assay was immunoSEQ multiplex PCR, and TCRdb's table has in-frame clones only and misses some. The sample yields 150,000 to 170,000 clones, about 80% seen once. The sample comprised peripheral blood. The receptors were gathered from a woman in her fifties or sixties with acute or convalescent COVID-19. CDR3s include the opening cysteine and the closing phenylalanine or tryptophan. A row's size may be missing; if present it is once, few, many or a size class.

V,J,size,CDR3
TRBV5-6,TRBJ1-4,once,CASSSQGKLEKLFF
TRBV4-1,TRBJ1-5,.,CASSHSGYRYSNQPQHF
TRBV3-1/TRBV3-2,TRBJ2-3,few,CASSHNLLAGGEDTQYF
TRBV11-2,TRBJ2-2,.,CASTPPRGTPYTGELFF
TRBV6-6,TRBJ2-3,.,CASRYNTGTDTQYF
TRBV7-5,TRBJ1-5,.,CARSLAAQRNQPQHF
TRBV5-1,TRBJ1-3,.,CASSLVQGARNTIYF
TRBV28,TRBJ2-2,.,CASSSQGVELFF
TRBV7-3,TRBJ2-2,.,CASSPRTPTGELFF
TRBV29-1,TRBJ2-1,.,CSVEGYAGGHYNEQFF
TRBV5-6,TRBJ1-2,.,CASSLSPGQRVNYGYTF
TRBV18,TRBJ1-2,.,CASSPPSGSLDGYTF
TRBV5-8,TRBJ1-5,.,CASSLGGHSNQPQHF
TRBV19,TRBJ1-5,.,CASRGGQGPDSNQPQHF
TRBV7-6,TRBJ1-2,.,CASSLASGAGGYGYTF
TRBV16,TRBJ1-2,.,CASSPVFTSGTAGGYTF
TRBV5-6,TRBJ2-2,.,CASSLGTGTGELFF